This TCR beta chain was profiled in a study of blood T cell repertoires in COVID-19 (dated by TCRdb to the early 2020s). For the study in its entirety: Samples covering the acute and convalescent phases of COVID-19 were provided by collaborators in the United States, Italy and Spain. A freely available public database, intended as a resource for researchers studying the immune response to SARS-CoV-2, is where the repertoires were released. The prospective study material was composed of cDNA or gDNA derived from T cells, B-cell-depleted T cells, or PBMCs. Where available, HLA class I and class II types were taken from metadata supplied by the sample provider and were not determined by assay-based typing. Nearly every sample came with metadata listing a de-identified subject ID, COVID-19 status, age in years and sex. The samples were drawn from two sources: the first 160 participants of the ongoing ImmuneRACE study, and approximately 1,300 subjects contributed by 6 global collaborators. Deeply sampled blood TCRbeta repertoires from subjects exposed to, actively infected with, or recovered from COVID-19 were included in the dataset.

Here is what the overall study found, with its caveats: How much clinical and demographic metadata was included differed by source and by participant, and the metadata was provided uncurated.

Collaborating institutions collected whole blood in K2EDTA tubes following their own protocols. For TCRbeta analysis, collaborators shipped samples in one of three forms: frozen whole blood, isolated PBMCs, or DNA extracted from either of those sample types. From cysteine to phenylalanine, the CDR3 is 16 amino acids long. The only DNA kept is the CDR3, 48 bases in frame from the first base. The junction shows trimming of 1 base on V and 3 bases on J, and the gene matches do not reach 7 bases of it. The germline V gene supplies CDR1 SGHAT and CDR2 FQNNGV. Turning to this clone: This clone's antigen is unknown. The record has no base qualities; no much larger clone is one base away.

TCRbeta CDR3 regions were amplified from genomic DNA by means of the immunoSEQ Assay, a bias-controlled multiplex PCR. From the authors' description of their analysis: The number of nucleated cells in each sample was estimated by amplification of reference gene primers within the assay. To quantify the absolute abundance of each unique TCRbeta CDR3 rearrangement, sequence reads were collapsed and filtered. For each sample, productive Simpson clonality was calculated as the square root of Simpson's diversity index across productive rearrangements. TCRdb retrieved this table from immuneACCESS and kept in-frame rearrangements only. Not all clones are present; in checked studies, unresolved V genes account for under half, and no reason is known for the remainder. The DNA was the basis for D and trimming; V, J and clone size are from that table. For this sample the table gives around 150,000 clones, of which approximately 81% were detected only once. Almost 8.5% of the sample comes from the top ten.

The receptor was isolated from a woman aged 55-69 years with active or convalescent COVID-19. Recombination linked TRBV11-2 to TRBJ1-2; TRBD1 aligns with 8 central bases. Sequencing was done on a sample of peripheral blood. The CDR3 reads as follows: CASSLVRGPYDYGYTF. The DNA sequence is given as TGTGCCAGCAGCTTAGTCAGGGGGCCTTACGACTATGGCTACACCTTC.